The 4 T cell receptor beta chains listed next were all sequenced from one sample in a study of OX40 agonist ivuxolimab in advanced cancers. TCRdb's copy holds only in-frame clones and misses some; the assay was immunoSEQ multiplex PCR. There are some 80,000 clones in the sample; about 88% occur only once, and around 0.7% lies in the top ten. This sample comprised CD4+ or CD8+ T cells sorted from blood, obtained in a trial of the OX40 agonist ivuxolimab. The receptors originated from an adult with an advanced solid tumor such as melanoma, head and neck, liver or kidney cancer.

V is TRBV7-8 and J is TRBJ2-1; D perhaps matches TRBD1 (5 bases). Germline V gene lookup returns CDR1 SGHVS and CDR2 FQNEAQ. The CDR3 extends over 13 amino acids. Trimming took off 1 base at V and 4 bases at J, with 5 bases between the two ends. CDR3 sequence reads: CASSLGQYNEQFF. The CDR3 bases are TGTGCCAGCAGCTTAGGACAGTACAATGAGCAGTTCTTC. Filled out from reference TRBV7-8 and TRBJ2-1, the complete variable domain reads GAGVSQSPRYKVAKRGQDVALRCDPISGHVSLFWYQQALGQGPEFLTYFQNEAQLDKSGLPSDRFFAERPEGSVSTLKIQRTQQEDSAVYLCASSLGQYNEQFFGPGTRLTVL.

The V call is TRBV30, the J call TRBJ1-4, with TRBD1 as a possible D gene (5 bases). The CDR3 is 13 residues long. Germline V gene data show CDR1 as GTSNPN and CDR2 as SVGIG (reference sequence). V lost 5 bases and J lost 8, with 15 bases in between. The CDR3 region has the DNA TGTGCCTGGTTTCGGGGGGGTCAGGAAAAACTGTTTTTT. This sequence encodes CAWFRGGQEKLFF.

The rearrangement joins TRBV19 to TRBJ1-5, with 8 nucleotides matching TRBD1. With V trimmed by 6 bases and J by 3 bases, 7 bases remained unmatched. Germline lookup yields CDR1 LNHDA and CDR2 SQIVND (reference sequence). The CDR3 loop spans 15 amino acids. The chain's CDR3 is CASRGGQATNQPQHF. For the CDR3, the DNA is TGTGCCAGTAGGGGGGGACAGGCCACCAATCAGCCCCAGCATTTT.

The chain recombines TRBV6-5 with TRBJ1-4, with D maybe TRBD1 (5 bases). The CDR3 has 13 residues. The germline V gene has CDR1 MNHEY and CDR2 SVGAGI. V was cut by 6 bases and J by 10 bases, with 15 bases left in between. CDR3 nucleotide sequence: TGTGCCAGCAGAACCTTGAGGGGCGGAAAACTGTTTTTT. It is translated as CASRTLRGGKLFF.